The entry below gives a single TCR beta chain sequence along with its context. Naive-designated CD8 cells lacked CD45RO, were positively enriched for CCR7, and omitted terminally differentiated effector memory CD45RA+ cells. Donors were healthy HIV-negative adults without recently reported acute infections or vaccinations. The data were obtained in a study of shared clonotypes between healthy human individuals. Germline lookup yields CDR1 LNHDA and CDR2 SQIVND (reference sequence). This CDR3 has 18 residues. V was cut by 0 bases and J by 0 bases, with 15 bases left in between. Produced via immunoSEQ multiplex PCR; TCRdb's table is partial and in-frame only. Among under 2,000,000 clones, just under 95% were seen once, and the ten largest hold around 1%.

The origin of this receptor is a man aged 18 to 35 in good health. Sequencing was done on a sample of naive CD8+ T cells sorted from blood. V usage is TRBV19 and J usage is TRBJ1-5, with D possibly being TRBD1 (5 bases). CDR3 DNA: TGTGCCAGTAGTATAGATCTAGAGGACACCTATAGCAATCAGCCCCAGCATTTT. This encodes CASSIDLEDTYSNQPQHF.